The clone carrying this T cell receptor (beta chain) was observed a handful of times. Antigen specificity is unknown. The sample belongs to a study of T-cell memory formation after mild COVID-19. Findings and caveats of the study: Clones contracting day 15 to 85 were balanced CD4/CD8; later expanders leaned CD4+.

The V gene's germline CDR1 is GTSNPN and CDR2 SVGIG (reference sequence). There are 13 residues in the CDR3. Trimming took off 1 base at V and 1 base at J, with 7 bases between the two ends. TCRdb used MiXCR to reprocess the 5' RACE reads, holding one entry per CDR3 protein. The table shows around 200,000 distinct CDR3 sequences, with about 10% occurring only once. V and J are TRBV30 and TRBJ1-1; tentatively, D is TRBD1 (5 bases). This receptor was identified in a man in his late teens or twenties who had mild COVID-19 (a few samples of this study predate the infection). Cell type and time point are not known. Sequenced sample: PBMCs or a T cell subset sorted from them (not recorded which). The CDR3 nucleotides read TGTGCCTGGAGTGGACAGTCGAACACTGAAGCTTTCTTT. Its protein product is CAWSGQSNTEAFF.